The clone carrying this T cell receptor beta chain came up a few times. The antigen remains undetermined. This specimen comes from a study of cytomegalovirus exposure and HLA in healthy donors. Study-level findings and limits: Donors were assumed by presence/absence analyses to have roughly uniform sequencing depth. In a later analysis, V- and J-gene trimming of beta chains associated with a DCLRE1C missense variant, replicated independently. Analyzed later, association rates of TCRs varied across HLA loci, with DRB1 most and HLA-C fewest.

V shed 0 bases and J 4 bases; nucleotides not matched to a gene: 3. CDR1 is MNHEY and CDR2 is SVGAGI in the germline V gene. The CDR3 extends over 15 amino acids. 13 Jbeta primers and 60 Vbeta primers were used for the PCR. The assay was immunoSEQ multiplex PCR, and TCRdb's table has in-frame clones only and misses some. This table holds 120,000 or so clones, about 80% found once. The receptor comes from a human donor in good health. What was sequenced was PBMCs. This sequence joins TRBV6-5 and TRBJ1-5, with 7 bases identical to TRBD1. CDR3 sequence reads: CASSYSRDRNQPQHF. The CDR3 DNA reads TGTGCCAGCAGTTACTCGAGGGACAGAAATCAGCCCCAGCATTTT.